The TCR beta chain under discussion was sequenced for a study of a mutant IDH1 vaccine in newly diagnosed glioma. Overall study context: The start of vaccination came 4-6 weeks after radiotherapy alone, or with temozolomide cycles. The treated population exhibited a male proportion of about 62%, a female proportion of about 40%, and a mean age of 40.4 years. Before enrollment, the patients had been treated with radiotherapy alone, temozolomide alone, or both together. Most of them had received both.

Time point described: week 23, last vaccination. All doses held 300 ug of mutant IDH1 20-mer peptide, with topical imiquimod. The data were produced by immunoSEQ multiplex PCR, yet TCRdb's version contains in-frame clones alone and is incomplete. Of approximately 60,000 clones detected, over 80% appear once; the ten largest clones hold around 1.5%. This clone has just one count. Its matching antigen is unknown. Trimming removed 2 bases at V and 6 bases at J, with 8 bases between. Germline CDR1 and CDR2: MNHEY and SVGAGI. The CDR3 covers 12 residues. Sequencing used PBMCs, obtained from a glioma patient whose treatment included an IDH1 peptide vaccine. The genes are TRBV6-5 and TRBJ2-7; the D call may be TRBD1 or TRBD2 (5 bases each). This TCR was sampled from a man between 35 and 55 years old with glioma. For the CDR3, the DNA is TGTGCCAGCAGTTACGGGGGTCTCGAGCAGTACTTC. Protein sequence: CASSYGGLEQYF.